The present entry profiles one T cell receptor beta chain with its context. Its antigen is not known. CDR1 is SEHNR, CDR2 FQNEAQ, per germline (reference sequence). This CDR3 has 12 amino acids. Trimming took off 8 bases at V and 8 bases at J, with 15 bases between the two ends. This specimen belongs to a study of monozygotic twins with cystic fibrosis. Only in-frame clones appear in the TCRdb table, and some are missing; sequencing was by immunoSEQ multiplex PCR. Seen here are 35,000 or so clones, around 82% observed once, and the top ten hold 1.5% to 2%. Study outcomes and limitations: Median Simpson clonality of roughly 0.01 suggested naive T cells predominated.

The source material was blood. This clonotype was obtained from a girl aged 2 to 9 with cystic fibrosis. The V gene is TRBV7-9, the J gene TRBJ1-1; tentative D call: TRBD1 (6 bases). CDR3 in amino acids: CASGRLRGEAFF. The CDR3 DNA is TGTGCCAGCGGACGACTCAGGGGAGAAGCTTTCTTT.